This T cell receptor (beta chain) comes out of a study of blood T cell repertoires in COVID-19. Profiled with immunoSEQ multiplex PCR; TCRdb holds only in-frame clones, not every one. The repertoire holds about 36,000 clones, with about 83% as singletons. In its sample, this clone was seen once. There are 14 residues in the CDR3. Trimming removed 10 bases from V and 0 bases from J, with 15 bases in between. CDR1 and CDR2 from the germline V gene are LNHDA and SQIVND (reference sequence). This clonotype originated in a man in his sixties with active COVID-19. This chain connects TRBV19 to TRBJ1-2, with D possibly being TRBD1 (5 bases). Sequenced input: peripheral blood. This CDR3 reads CATQGGVSNYGYTF. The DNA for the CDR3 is TGTGCCACCCAAGGAGGGGTGTCTAACTATGGCTACACCTTC.